Below, 7 T cell receptor beta chains from the same sample are listed, as sequenced in a study of regulatory T cells in long-lasting Graves disease. Time point noted: persistent/refractory GD, antithyroid drugs over 5 years with positive TRAb. Researchers made the TCR library from RNA that was extracted from PBMCs. Arm-PCR with iRepertoire HTBI primers amplified the CDR3 regions for these TCR beta libraries. Via MiXCR, TCRdb re-called the multiplex PCR reads, giving one row per CDR3 protein. The data hold about 430,000 distinct CDR3 sequences, with over 20% observed a single time. Material: peripheral blood mononuclear cells (PBMCs), obtained when the disease was refractory, from a patient treated with antithyroid drugs. These receptors originate from a female donor with Graves disease.

This clonotype showed up many times. The V and J genes are TRBV2 and TRBJ2-7; D assignment may be TRBD1 or TRBD2 (5 bases each). This CDR3 region has 15 residues. Germline CDR1 is SNHLY and CDR2 is FYNNEI. The germline V and J ends were trimmed by 2 bases and 3 bases, with 14 bases remaining between them. Written as DNA, the CDR3 is TGTGCCAGCAGTGAATCGTACGGGGCTAGCTACGAGCAGTACTTC. As protein: CASSESYGASYEQYF. Combining the CDR3 with reference TRBV2 and TRBJ2-7 gives the whole variable domain EPEVTQTPSHQVTQMGQEVILRCVPISNHLYFYWYRQILGQKVEFLVSFYNNEISEKSEIFDDQFSVERPDGSNFTLKIRSTKLEDSAMYFCASSESYGASYEQYFGPGTRLTVT.

This clonotype was seen only a few times. The chain recombines TRBV6-2 or TRBV6-3 with TRBJ1-3; 8 nucleotides line up with TRBD1. CDR3 length equals 14 residues. Germline CDR1 MNHEY, CDR2 SVGEGT. The trim removed 5 bases at V and 4 bases at J, leaving 4 bases unmatched. In DNA form, the CDR3 reads TGTGCCAGCAGTGAAGGACAGGGAGGAAACACCATATATTTT. Translating gives CASSEGQGGNTIYF.

As concerns this clonotype: A read error is likely, as this CDR3 ends without the conserved phenylalanine or tryptophan. The genes are TRBV11-2 and TRBJ2-5; D may be TRBD2 (7 bases). The CDR3 has 15 residues. The germline gives CDR1 SGHAT, CDR2 FQNNGV. Between the trimmed V and J ends, which lost 4 bases and 2 bases, there was a span of 14 bases. The CDR3 nucleotides are TGTGCCAGCAGCTCAGGGAGGGGGGGGCAAGAGACCCAGTACCTC. Translating it yields CASSSGRGGQETQYL.

The chain is built from TRBV7-2 and TRBJ2-7; D is unresolved. This CDR3 is built from 11 residues. V was trimmed by 3 bases and J by 7 bases, leaving 7 bases between them. Germline CDR1 reads SGHTA; CDR2 reads FQGNSA. CDR3 bases: TGTGCCAGCAGCTTCCGTGAAGAGCAGTACTTC. It yields the protein CASSFREEQYF.

Ten or more counts support this clonotype. The chain is built from TRBV28 and TRBJ2-3; 9 bases map to TRBD2. Unmatched junction bases numbered 9, after V lost 2 bases and J lost 0 bases. Germline loops: CDR1 MDHEN, CDR2 SYDVKM. The CDR3 loop spans 18 amino acids. The CDR3 DNA is TGTGCCAGCAGTTTAAGGAAGAGGACTAGCGACAGCACAGATACGCAGTATTTT. It is translated as CASSLRKRTSDSTDTQYF.

The chain uses TRBV28 and TRBJ1-2, with D unresolved. V was cut by 8 bases and J by 9 bases, with 22 bases left in between. Per the germline V gene, CDR1 is MDHEN and CDR2 is SYDVKM. CDR3 length equals 14 residues. The CDR3 region has the DNA TGTGCCAGCTCCCCTGGGGATGGTCAGTATAGCTACACCTTC. Residues: CASSPGDGQYSYTF.

This clonotype was picked up many times. The chain recombines TRBV28 with TRBJ2-7; perhaps TRBD1 as D (6 bases). Germline CDR1 and CDR2: MDHEN and SYDVKM. The length of the CDR3 is 15 residues. Trimming removed 6 bases from V and 4 bases from J, with 19 bases in between. The CDR3 sequence is CASSPQGPLLYEQYF. The CDR3 nucleotides read TGTGCCAGCAGCCCACAGGGTCCCTTATTATACGAGCAGTACTTC. The variable domain in full, completed from reference TRBV28 and TRBJ2-7, reads DVKVTQSSRYLVKRTGEKVFLECVQDMDHENMFWYRQDPGLGLRLIYFSYDVKMKEKGDIPEGYSVSREKKERFSLILESASTNQTSMYLCASSPQGPLLYEQYFGPGTRLTVT.